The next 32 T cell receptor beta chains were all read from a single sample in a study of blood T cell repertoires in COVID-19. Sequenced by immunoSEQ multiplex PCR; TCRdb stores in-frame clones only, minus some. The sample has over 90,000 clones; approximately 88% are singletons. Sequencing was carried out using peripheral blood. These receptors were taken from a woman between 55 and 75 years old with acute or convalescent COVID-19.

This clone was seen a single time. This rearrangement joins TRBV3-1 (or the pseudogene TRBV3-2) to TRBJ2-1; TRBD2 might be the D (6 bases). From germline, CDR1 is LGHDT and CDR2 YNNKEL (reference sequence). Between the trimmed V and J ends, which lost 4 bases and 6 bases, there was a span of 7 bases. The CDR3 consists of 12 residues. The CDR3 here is CASSRGTNEQFF. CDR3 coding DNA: TGTGCCAGCAGCCGCGGGACCAATGAGCAGTTCTTC.

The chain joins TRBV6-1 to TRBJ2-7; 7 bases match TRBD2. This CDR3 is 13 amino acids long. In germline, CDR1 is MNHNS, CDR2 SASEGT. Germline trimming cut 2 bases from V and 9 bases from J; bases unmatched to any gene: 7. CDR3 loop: CASSEMAGVAQYF. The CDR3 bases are TGTGCCAGCAGTGAAATGGCGGGAGTGGCGCAGTACTTC.

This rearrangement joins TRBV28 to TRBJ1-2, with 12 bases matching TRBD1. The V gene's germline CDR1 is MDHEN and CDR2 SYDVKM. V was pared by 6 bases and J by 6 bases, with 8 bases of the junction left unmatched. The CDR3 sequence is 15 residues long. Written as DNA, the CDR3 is TGTGCCAGCAGCCAATTGGGACAGGGGGCGCATGGCTACACCTTC. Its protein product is CASSQLGQGAHGYTF.

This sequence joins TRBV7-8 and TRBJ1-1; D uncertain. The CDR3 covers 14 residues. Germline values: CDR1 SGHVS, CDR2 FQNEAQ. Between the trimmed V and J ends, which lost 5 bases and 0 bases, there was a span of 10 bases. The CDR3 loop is CASSVSGVNTEAFF. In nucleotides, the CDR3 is TGTGCCAGCAGCGTATCCGGGGTGAACACTGAAGCTTTCTTT.

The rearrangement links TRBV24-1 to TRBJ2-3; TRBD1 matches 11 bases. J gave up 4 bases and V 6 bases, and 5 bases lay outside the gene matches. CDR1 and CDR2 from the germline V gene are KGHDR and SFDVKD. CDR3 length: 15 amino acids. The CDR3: CATSSRDRGSDTQYF. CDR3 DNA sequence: TGTGCCACCAGTTCCCGGGACAGGGGGTCAGATACGCAGTATTTT.

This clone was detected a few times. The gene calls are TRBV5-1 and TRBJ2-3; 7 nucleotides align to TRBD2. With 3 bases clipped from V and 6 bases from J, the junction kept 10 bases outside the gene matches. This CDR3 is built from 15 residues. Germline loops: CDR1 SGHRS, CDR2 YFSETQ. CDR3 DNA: TGCGCCAGCAGCTCGGGACTACCGCAAGTGGATACGCAGTATTTT. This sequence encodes CASSSGLPQVDTQYF.

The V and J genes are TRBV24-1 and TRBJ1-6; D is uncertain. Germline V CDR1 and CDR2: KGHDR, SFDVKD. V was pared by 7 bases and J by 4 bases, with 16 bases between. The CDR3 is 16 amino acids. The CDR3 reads CATRGRGPNYNSPLHF. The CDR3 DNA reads TGTGCCACCAGGGGGAGAGGCCCTAATTATAATTCACCCCTCCACTTT.

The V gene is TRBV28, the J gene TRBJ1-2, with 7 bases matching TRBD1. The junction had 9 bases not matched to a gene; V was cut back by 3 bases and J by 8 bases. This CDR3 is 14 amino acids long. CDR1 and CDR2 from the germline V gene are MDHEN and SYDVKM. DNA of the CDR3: TGTGCCAGCAGTTTGCCAGGGGGAATGGGGGGCTACACCTTC. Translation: CASSLPGGMGGYTF.

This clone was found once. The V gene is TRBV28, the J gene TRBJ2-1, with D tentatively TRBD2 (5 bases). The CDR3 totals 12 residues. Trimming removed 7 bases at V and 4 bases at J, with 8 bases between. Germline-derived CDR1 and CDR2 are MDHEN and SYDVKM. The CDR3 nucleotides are TGTGCCAGCATTGGAGGTTACAATGAGCAGTTCTTC. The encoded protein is CASIGGYNEQFF.

Here the CDR3 DNA reads TGTGCCAGCAGCCAAGACCCCGGGACAAGTAATCAGCCCCAGCATTTT. Its protein product is CASSQDPGTSNQPQHF. The rearrangement joins TRBV3-1 (or the pseudogene TRBV3-2) to TRBJ1-5; D possibly corresponds to TRBD1 (6 bases). In germline, CDR1 is LGHDT, CDR2 YNNKEL (reference sequence). This CDR3 has 16 residues. The V end lost 0 bases, the J end lost 4 bases, and 13 bases lay between the germline ends.

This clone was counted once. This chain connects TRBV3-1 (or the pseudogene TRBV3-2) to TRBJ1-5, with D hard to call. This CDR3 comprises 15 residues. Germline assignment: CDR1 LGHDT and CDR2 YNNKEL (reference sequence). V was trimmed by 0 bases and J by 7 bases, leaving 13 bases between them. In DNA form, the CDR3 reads TGTGCCAGCAGCCAAGAAACGGGTAGTCGACAGCCCCAGCATTTT. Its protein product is CASSQETGSRQPQHF.

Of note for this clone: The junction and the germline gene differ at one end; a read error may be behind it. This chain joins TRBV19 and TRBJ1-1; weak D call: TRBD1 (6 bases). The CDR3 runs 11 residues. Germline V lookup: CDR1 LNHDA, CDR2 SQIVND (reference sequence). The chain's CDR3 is CASSNNWGRAF. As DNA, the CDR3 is TGTGCCAGTAGTAACAATTGGGGGCGGGCGTTT. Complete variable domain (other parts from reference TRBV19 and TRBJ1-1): DGGITQSPKYLFRKEGQNVTLSCEQNLNHDAMYWYRQDPGQGLRLIYYSQIVNDFQKGDIAEGYSVSREKKESFPLTVTSAQKNPTAFYLCASSNNWGRAFGQGTRLTVV.

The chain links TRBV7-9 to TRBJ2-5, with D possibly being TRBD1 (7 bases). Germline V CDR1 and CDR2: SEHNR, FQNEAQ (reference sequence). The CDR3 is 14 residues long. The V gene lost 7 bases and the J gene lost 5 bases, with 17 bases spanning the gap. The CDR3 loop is CASNDGLQGETQYF. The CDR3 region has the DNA TGTGCCAGCAACGACGGACTACAGGGGGAGACCCAGTACTTC.

For the CDR3, the DNA is TGTGCCAGCAGTTATACCAGGGAAAATGCTGAAGCTTTCTTT. It specifies CASSYTRENAEAFF. The chain couples TRBV27 to TRBJ1-1; maybe TRBD1 (5 bases). This CDR3 region has 14 residues. Germline assignment: CDR1 MNHEY and CDR2 SMNVEV (reference sequence). V shed 4 bases and J shed 6 bases, with 15 bases lying between them.

CDR3 in amino acids: CASSLRGTVANYGYTF. The CDR3 coding sequence is TGTGCCAGCAGCTTAAGAGGGACAGTAGCTAACTATGGCTACACCTTC. The chain uses TRBV7-9 and TRBJ1-2, with 7 bases aligning to TRBD1. CDR1 and CDR2 from the germline V gene are SEHNR and FQNEAQ (reference sequence). This CDR3 region has 16 residues. V lost 2 bases and J lost 0; bases outside the gene matches: 6. The variable domain in full, with the rest retrieved from reference TRBV7-9 and TRBJ1-2, is DTGVSQNPRHKITKRGQNVTFRCDPISEHNRLYWYRQTLGQGPEFLTYFQNEAQLEKSRLLSDRFSAERPKGSFSTLEIQRTEQGDSAMYLCASSLRGTVANYGYTFGSGTRLTVV.

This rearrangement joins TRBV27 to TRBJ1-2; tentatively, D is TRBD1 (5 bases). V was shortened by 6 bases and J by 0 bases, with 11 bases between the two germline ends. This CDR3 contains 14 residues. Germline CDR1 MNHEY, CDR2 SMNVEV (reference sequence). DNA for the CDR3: TGTGCCAGCAGGGGGCCCTCGCCTAACTATGGCTACACCTTC. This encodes CASRGPSPNYGYTF.

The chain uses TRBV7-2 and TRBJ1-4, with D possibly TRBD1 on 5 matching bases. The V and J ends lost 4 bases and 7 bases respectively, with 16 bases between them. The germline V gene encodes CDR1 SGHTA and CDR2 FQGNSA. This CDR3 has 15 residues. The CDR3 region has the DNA TGTGCCAGCAGCTCACGACAGACCAGGAGTGAAAAACTGTTTTTT. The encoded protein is CASSSRQTRSEKLFF.

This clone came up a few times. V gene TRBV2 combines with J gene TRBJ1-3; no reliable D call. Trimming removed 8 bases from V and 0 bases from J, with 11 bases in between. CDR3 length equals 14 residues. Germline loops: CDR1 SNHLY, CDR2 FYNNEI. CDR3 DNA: TGTGCCAGCCAGTACGGGAGCTCTGGAAACACCATATATTTT. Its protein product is CASQYGSSGNTIYF.

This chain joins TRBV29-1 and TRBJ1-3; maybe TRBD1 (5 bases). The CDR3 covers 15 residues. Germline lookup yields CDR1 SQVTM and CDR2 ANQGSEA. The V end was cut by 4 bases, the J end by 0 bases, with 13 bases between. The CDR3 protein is CSVAGTTSSGNTIYF. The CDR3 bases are TGCAGCGTTGCAGGGACTACGAGCTCTGGAAACACCATATATTTT.

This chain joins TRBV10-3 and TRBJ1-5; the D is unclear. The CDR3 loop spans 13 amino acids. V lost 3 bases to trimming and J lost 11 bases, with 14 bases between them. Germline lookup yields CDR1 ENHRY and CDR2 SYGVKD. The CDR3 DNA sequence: TGTGCCATCAGTGAAGCGATCCCCGGAGCCCAGCATTTT. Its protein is CAISEAIPGAQHF.

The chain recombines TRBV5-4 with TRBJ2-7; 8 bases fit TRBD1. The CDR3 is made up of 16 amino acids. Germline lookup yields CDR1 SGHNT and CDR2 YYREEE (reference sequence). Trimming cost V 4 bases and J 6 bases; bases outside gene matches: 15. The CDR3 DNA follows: TGTGCCAGCAGCGGTGGCACTCCGGCAGGGGGCAGCGAGCAGTACTTC. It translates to CASSGGTPAGGSEQYF.

In DNA, the CDR3 is TGTGCCAGCAGCGTACGGGAGAGCACAGATACGCAGTATTTT. Translating gives CASSVRESTDTQYF. The chain is built from TRBV9 and TRBJ2-3; perhaps TRBD2 as D (6 bases). Germline loops: CDR1 SGDLS, CDR2 YYNGEE. The CDR3 extends over 14 amino acids. The V end was cut by 1 base, the J end by 0 bases, with 6 bases between. The complete variable domain, with remaining parts taken from reference TRBV9 and TRBJ2-3, reads DSGVTQTPKHLITATGQRVTLRCSPRSGDLSVYWYQQSLDQGLQFLIQYYNGEERAKGNILERFSAQQFPDLHSELNLSSLELGDSALYFCASSVRESTDTQYFGPGTRLTVL.

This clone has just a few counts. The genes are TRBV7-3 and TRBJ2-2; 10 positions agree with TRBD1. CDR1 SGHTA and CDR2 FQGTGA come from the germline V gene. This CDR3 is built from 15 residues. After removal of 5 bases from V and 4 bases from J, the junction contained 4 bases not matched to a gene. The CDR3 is CASSPDRGLTGELFF. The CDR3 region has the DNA TGTGCCAGCAGCCCCGACAGGGGGCTCACCGGGGAGCTGTTTTTT. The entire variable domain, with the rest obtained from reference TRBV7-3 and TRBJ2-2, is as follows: GAGVSQTPSNKVTEKGKYVELRCDPISGHTALYWYRQSLGQGPEFLIYFQGTGAADDSGLPNDRFFAVRPEGSVSTLKIQRTERGDSAVYLCASSPDRGLTGELFFGEGSRLTVL.

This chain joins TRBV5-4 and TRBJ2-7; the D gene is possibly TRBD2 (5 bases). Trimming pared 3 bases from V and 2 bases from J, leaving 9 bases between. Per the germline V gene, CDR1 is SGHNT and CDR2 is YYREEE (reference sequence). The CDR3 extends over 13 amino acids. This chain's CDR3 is CASSSFGAYEQYV. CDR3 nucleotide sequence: TGTGCCAGCAGCTCGTTCGGGGCCTACGAGCAGTACGTC.

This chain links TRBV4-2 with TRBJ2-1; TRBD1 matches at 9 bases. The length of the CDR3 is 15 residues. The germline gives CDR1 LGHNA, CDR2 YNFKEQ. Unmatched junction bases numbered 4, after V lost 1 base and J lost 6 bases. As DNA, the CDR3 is TGTGCCAGCAGCCAAGTGGGGACAGGGCTCAATGAGCAGTTCTTC. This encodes CASSQVGTGLNEQFF.

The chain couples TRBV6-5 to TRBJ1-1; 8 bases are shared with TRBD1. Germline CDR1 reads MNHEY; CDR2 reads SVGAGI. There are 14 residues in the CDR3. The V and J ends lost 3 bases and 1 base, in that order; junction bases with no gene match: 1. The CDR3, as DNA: TGTGCCAGCAGTTATGGACAGGGGAACACTGAAGCTTTCTTT. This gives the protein CASSYGQGNTEAFF.

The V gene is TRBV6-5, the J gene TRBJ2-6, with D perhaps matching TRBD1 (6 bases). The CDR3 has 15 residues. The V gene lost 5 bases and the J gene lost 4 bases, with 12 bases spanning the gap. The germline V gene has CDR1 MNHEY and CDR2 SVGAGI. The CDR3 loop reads CASSPQGLGANVLTF. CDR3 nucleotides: TGTGCCAGCAGTCCACAGGGTCTGGGGGCCAACGTCCTGACTTTC.

CDR3 bases: TGTGCCAGCAGTGTCTTCGGGCCCCGGGGCCAAGAGACCCAGTACTTC. Its translation is CASSVFGPRGQETQYF. The V gene is TRBV25-1, the J gene TRBJ2-5; D might be TRBD2 (5 bases). V shed 4 bases and J shed 1 base, with 16 bases lying between them. The CDR3 sequence is 16 residues long. Germline CDR1 MGHDK, CDR2 SYGVNS.

The CDR3 here is CASNQRGCSGNSPLHF. In DNA, the CDR3 is TGTGCCTCCAATCAGCGGGGGTGCTCTGGTAATTCACCCCTCCACTTT. The chain uses TRBV24-1 and TRBJ1-6; D perhaps matches TRBD1 (5 bases). The germline V gene encodes CDR1 KGHDR and CDR2 SFDVKD. The CDR3 spans 16 residues. Trimming took 12 bases from V and 6 from J, leaving 23 bases between them.

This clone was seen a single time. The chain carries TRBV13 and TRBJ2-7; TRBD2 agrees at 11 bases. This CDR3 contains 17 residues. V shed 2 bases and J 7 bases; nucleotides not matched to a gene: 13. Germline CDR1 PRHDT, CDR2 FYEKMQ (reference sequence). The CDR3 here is CASSLRPLAGGSQEQYF. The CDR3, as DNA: TGTGCCAGCAGCTTACGACCTCTAGCGGGAGGATCACAGGAGCAGTACTTC.

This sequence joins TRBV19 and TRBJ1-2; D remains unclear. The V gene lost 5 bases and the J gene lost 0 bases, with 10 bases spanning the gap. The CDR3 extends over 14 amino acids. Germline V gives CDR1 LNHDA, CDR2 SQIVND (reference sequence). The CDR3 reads CASSPASSNYGYTF. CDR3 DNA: TGTGCCAGTAGTCCCGCAAGCTCTAACTATGGCTACACCTTC.

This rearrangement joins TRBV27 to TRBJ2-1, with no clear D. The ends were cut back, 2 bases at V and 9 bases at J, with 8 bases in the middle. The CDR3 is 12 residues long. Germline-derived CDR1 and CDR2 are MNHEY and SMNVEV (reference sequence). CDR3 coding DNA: TGTGCCAGCAGTTTAAGAGTTGGTGAGCAGTTCTTC. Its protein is CASSLRVGEQFF.